This TCR beta chain originates from a study of T-cell memory formation after mild COVID-19. Whole-study context: There were largely donor-specific TCR clusters.

This clonotype was seen a single time. As yet, its antigen is unknown. This may come from a read error, since a much larger clone is one base off. Whole-study results and caveats: Clones from the second wave (peaking day 37) had unconfirmed SARS-CoV-2 specificity. The pre-infection memory compartment contained some responding clones, suggesting cross-reactive memory joined.

V lost 4 bases to trimming and J lost 0 bases, with 7 bases between them. The CDR3 sequence is 13 residues long. Germline V gene sequence: CDR1 SGHRS, CDR2 YFSETQ. Using constant-segment primers, 5'RACE produced TCR alpha and TCR beta cDNA libraries carrying sample barcodes and UMIs. TCRdb called the 5' RACE reads again in MiXCR, with one record for every CDR3 protein. The table has 560,000 or so distinct CDR3 sequences, 15% to 20% seen once. Sequencing input: PBMCs or a T cell subset sorted from them (not recorded which). The V gene is TRBV5-1, the J gene TRBJ1-1, with unresolved D. The TCR originated in an adult woman who had mild COVID-19 (a few samples of this study predate the infection). Cell type and time point are not known. CDR3 sequence: CASSHGMNTEAFF. The CDR3 nucleotides are TGCGCCAGCAGCCATGGGATGAACACTGAAGCTTTCTTT. Complete variable domain (other parts from reference TRBV5-1 and TRBJ1-1): KAGVTQTPRYLIKTRGQQVTLSCSPISGHRSVSWYQQTPGQGLQFLFEYFSETQRNKGNFPGRFSGRQFSNSRSEMNVSTLELGDSALYLCASSHGMNTEAFFGQGTRLTVV.